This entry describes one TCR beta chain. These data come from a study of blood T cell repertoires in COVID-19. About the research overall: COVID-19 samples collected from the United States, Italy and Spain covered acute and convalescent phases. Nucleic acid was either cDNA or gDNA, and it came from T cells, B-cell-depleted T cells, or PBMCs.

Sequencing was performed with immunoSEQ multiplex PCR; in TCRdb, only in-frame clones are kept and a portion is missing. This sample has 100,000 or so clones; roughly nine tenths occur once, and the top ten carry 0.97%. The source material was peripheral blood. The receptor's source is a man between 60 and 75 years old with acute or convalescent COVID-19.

The CDR3 sequence: CASSLWGDTGELFF. The CDR3 DNA follows: TGTGCCAGCAGCTTATGGGGGGACACCGGGGAGCTGTTTTTT. The rearrangement joins TRBV11-3 to TRBJ2-2; D is perhaps TRBD2 (6 bases). This CDR3 has 14 amino acids. V gave up 2 bases and J gave up 3 bases, with 7 bases separating them. Germline values: CDR1 SGHNT, CDR2 YENEEA.